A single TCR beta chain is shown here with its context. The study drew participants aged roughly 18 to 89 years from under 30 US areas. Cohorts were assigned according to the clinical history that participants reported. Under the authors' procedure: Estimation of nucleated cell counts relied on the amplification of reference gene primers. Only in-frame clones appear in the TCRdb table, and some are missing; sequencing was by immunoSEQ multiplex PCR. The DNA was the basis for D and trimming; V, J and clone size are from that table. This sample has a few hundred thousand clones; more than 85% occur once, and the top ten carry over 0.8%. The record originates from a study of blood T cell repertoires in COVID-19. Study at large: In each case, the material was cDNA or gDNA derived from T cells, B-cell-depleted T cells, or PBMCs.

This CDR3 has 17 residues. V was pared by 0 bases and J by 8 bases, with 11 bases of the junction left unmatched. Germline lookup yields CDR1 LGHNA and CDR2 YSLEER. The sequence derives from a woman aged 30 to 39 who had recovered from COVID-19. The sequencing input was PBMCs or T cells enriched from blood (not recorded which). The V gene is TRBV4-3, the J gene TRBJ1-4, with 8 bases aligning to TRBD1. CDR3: CASSQDARDRRAEKLFF. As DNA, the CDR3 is TGCGCCAGCAGCCAAGATGCCCGGGACAGGCGGGCAGAAAAACTGTTTTTT.